This T cell receptor beta chain was identified in a study of memory CD4+ T cells and cytomegalovirus serostatus. Findings of the study overall: CD4+ memory repertoires contained about two fifths of the 164 reported CMV TCRbeta sequences.

This CDR3 contains 14 residues. Trimming took off 5 bases at V and 3 bases at J, with 13 bases between the two ends. The germline CDR1 and CDR2 sequences are WSHSY and SAAADI. The sort gate was single viable CD3+CD4+CD8-CD45RO+ cells for memory CD4+ T cells. Donors' CMV status reflects serum IgG against pp150, pp28, p38, p52. Libraries were prepared by immunoSEQ multiplex PCR; TCRdb keeps only in-frame clonotypes and omits some of them. The table includes about 58,000 clones, about four fifths detected once. For this clone: The antigen remains undetermined.

Sequencing input: memory CD4+ T cells from blood. This rearrangement joins TRBV10-2 to TRBJ2-5; D is unclear. This clonotype originated in an adult in good health and CMV-seronegative. Some clones in this sample may be carry-over from other donors' samples. The chain's CDR3 is CASSQPGGEETQYF. CDR3 nucleotides: TGCGCCAGCAGTCAGCCCGGCGGAGAAGAGACCCAGTACTTC.